This TCR beta chain originates from a study of T cell changes during pregnancy in multiple sclerosis. This clone was observed a single time. Measured with immunoSEQ multiplex PCR; TCRdb has only the in-frame clones, and not every one. Seen here are 20,000 or so clones, roughly 90% observed once, and the top ten hold less than 6.5%. The material sequenced was CD8+ T cells from peripheral blood mononuclear cells, taken in the second trimester of pregnancy. The sequence was obtained from a female donor in good health, enrolled as a control in a pregnancy study.

The CDR3 here is CASSVSSLSYNEQFF. The CDR3 DNA reads as TGTGCCAGCAGCGTCTCTAGCCTCTCCTACAATGAGCAGTTCTTC. The genes are TRBV9 and TRBJ2-1; the D gene is possibly TRBD2 (5 bases). This CDR3 contains 15 residues. With 2 bases removed from V and 0 bases from J, the gap between germline ends came to 9 bases. The germline V gene has CDR1 SGDLS and CDR2 YYNGEE.